The 27 T cell receptor beta chains presented below share a single source sample, sequenced in a study of neurological immune-mediated disorders. Each CDR3 protein gets one entry after TCRdb re-called the 5' RACE reads with MiXCR. The table includes 45,000 to 65,000 distinct CDR3 sequences, 4% to 5.5% detected once. The sequenced material came from PBMCs. These TCRs come from a man aged 50-59 years with multiple sclerosis.

This clonotype was seen repeatedly, ten times or more. This sequence joins TRBV9 and TRBJ1-1, with D perhaps TRBD1 (6 bases). Germline CDR1 reads SGDLS; CDR2 reads YYNGEE. Trimming pared 1 base from V and 10 bases from J, leaving 20 bases between. There are 15 residues in the CDR3. CDR3 in DNA: TGTGCCAGCAGCGTATGGGACACGATGTGGTCGGGAGCTTTCTTT. It translates to CASSVWDTMWSGAFF.

The sample holds many counts of this clonotype. This chain joins TRBV12-3 or TRBV12-4 and TRBJ2-3, with 8 positions matching TRBD2. The length of the CDR3 is 16 residues. The J segment lost 3 bases and the V segment lost 3 bases, leaving 8 bases of the junction unmatched. CDR3 loop: CASSFDSGGGTDTQYF. As DNA, the CDR3 is TGTGCCAGCAGTTTTGACAGCGGGGGAGGTACAGATACGCAGTATTTT.

This clonotype was detected many times. The junction departs from germline at one end; a sequencing error may be responsible. This chain joins TRBV5-1 and TRBJ2-1; D not resolved. This CDR3 has 14 residues. From germline, CDR1 is SGHRS and CDR2 YFSETQ. CDR3 loop: CASTLIVFVNEQFF. DNA of the CDR3: TGCGCCAGCACCTTGATAGTTTTCGTCAATGAGCAGTTCTTC.

This clonotype has only a few counts. V gene TRBV4-2 combines with J gene TRBJ2-7, with 11 bases fitting TRBD2. Germline V gene data show CDR1 as LGHNA and CDR2 as YNFKEQ. This CDR3 is built from 14 residues. Losses at the gene ends were 6 bases for V and 2 bases for J; bases not matched to a gene: 3. For the CDR3, the DNA is TGTGCCAGCAGATTAGCGGGGGGGACCTACGAGCAGTACTTC. Amino acid sequence: CASRLAGGTYEQYF.

This clonotype was observed a handful of times. The CDR3 region has the DNA TGTGCCAGCAGCTTAGTTCGGCAGGTCTCTGCCCAAAACTACGAGCAGTACTTC. This encodes CASSLVRQVSAQNYEQYF. V gene TRBV11-3 combines with J gene TRBJ2-7; no clear D. Trimming stripped 1 base from V and 3 bases from J, with 22 bases between. The germline V gene encodes CDR1 SGHNT and CDR2 YENEEA. The CDR3 loop spans 18 amino acids.

The sample holds many counts of this clonotype. The genes are TRBV7-2 and TRBJ1-6, with 7 bases identical to TRBD1. This CDR3 contains 13 residues. V shed 5 bases, J shed 13 bases, and the junction held 8 bases outside the gene matches. Per the germline V gene, CDR1 is SGHTA and CDR2 is FQGNSA. The DNA of the CDR3 is TGTGCCAGCAGCCAGACAGGGTCGTCGCCCCTCCACTTT. Amino acid sequence: CASSQTGSSPLHF.

V is TRBV3-1 and J is TRBJ1-2; 8 nucleotides align to TRBD1. The CDR3 is 14 amino acids. The trim removed 4 bases at V and 6 bases at J, leaving 7 bases unmatched. The germline CDR1 and CDR2 sequences are LGHDT and YNNKEL (reference sequence). The CDR3 sequence is CASSLQTGVDGYTF. Here the CDR3 DNA reads TGTGCCAGCAGCCTTCAGACAGGGGTCGATGGCTACACCTTC.

This clonotype was detected many times. DNA for the CDR3: TGTGCCAGCAGCTTTGGCCAGGGACTGCTGCAGGAGCAGTACTTC. Its protein is CASSFGQGLLQEQYF. The V call is TRBV7-9, the J call TRBJ2-7, with D tentatively TRBD2 (6 bases). This CDR3 is built from 15 residues. Trimming shortened V by 3 bases and J by 7 bases, and 19 bases separated the two germline ends. Per germline, CDR1 SEHNR and CDR2 FQNEAQ (reference sequence).

The rearrangement joins TRBV20-1 to TRBJ1-6; D ambiguous. The germline V gene encodes CDR1 DFQATT and CDR2 SNEGSKA (reference sequence). This CDR3 is 17 amino acids long. Trimming removed 3 bases at V and 8 bases at J, with 23 bases between. This chain's CDR3 is CSASGSGIRRPDSPLHF. The CDR3, as DNA: TGCAGTGCTAGCGGGTCGGGGATTCGACGTCCGGATTCACCCCTCCACTTT.

This clonotype was seen many times. V and J are TRBV5-6 and TRBJ1-2, with a tentative D call TRBD1 (5 bases). The germline gives CDR1 SGHDT, CDR2 YYEEEE. Trimming stripped 4 bases from V and 8 bases from J, with 21 bases between. The CDR3 length is 15 residues. The CDR3 region is CASSEPRGTQGGYTF. Written as DNA, the CDR3 is TGTGCCAGCAGCGAACCTAGGGGCACTCAAGGAGGCTACACCTTC.

The table lists this clonotype with a few counts. This chain links TRBV4-1 with TRBJ2-7; D perhaps matches TRBD2 (6 bases). The germline V gene encodes CDR1 MGHRA and CDR2 YSYEKL. The ends were cut back, 2 bases at V and 0 bases at J, with 14 bases in the middle. This CDR3 comprises 16 residues. The DNA of the CDR3 is TGCGCCAGCAGCCAATACCTGGGACTCCCCTCCTACGAGCAGTACTTC. Its protein is CASSQYLGLPSYEQYF.

To note about this clonotype: A much larger clone differs by one base, so this may be a read error. This chain connects TRBV5-1 to TRBJ1-1; D remains ambiguous. CDR1 is SGHRS and CDR2 is YFSETQ in the germline V gene. This CDR3 region has 13 residues. The CDR3, as DNA: TGCGCCAGCAGCTTGAATCCGAACACTGAAGCTTTATTT. This sequence encodes CASSLNPNTEALF.

The chain is built from TRBV10-3 and TRBJ1-2, with 7 bases that match TRBD1. The J segment lost 3 bases and the V segment lost 2 bases, leaving 6 bases of the junction unmatched. This CDR3 is 15 amino acids long. Germline CDR1 is ENHRY and CDR2 is SYGVKD. This chain's CDR3 is CAISERDRGDYGYTF. In nucleotides, the CDR3 is TGTGCCATCAGTGAGCGGGACAGAGGGGACTATGGCTACACCTTC.

This clonotype has a count of ten or more. The genes are TRBV7-3 and TRBJ2-1, with D possibly called TRBD1 or TRBD2 (5 bases each). Germline V gene data show CDR1 as SGHTA and CDR2 as FQGTGA. Trimming removed 6 bases from V and 15 bases from J, with 15 bases in between. This CDR3 spans 11 amino acids. CDR3 in amino acids: CASSGGPGMFF. Written as DNA, the CDR3 is TGTGCCAGCAGTGGGGGACCGGGGATGTTCTTC.

At least ten counts were recorded for this clonotype. The rearrangement joins TRBV29-1 to TRBJ2-5, with a possible D match to TRBD2 (6 bases). Looked up from germline, CDR1 is SQVTM and CDR2 is ANQGSEA. The CDR3 has 11 amino acids. The CDR3: CTGGEEETQYF. DNA for the CDR3: TGCACCGGGGGAGAAGAGGAGACCCAGTACTTC.

This clonotype was recorded at least ten times. The chain combines TRBV4-2 with TRBJ1-5, with a weak D call TRBD1 (6 bases). The CDR3 sequence is 14 residues long. Deletions cut 6 bases from V and 7 bases from J, with 16 bases between. From germline, CDR1 is LGHNA and CDR2 YNFKEQ. CDR3 nucleotide sequence: TGTGCCAGCAGTCTAGGGGGGGATGGGCAGCCCCAGCATTTT. Protein sequence: CASSLGGDGQPQHF.

Remarks on this clonotype: With a much larger clone just one base away, this may be a read error. The chain is built from TRBV5-6 and TRBJ1-5; no firm D call. The germline V gene has CDR1 SGHDT and CDR2 YYEEEE. The CDR3 is 15 amino acids. DNA of the CDR3: TGTGCCAGCAGCTTAGGAACAGTTAGCAATCAGCCCCAGAATTTT. This translates into CASSLGTVSNQPQNF.

CDR3 bases: TGTGCCAGCAGCCCTTCACAGTCTTCCAATGAGCAGTTCTTC. This translates into CASSPSQSSNEQFF. The chain employs TRBV5-6 and TRBJ2-1; no clear D. Germline V lookup: CDR1 SGHDT, CDR2 YYEEEE. The CDR3 loop spans 14 amino acids. V was clipped by 4 bases and J by 6 bases, with 14 bases between them.

This clonotype was counted ten times or more. The V gene is TRBV5-5, the J gene TRBJ2-5; 7 bases map to TRBD2. J was trimmed by 7 bases and V by 0 bases; bases with no gene match: 9. There are 15 residues in the CDR3. Per the germline V gene, CDR1 is SGHKS and CDR2 is YYEKEE (reference sequence). Here the CDR3 DNA reads TGTGCCAGCAGCTTGGTGGCTAGCGGAATCGGGACCCAGTACTTC. Its protein is CASSLVASGIGTQYF.

This clonotype was found many times. The CDR3 loop is CASSLFGGTDTQYF. CDR3 in DNA: TGTGCCAGCAGCTTATTTGGGGGTACAGATACGCAGTATTTT. This sequence joins TRBV7-8 and TRBJ2-3; D is tentatively TRBD1 or TRBD2 (5 bases each). Looked up from germline, CDR1 is SGHVS and CDR2 is FQNEAQ. Trimming took off 2 bases at V and 3 bases at J, with 9 bases between the two ends. The CDR3 runs to 14 residues.

This clonotype was counted many times. The chain recombines TRBV7-2 with TRBJ2-6; TRBD1 matches at 11 bases. V shed 5 bases, J shed 0 bases, and the junction held 6 bases outside the gene matches. The germline V gene has CDR1 SGHTA and CDR2 FQGNSA. This CDR3 is built from 18 residues. Here the CDR3 reads CASSTGTGGYSGANVLTF. Here the CDR3 DNA reads TGTGCCAGCAGCACTGGGACAGGGGGATACTCTGGGGCCAACGTCCTGACTTTC.

This chain uses TRBV5-1 with TRBJ2-5; D unclear. The CDR3 runs 13 residues. The germline V gene has CDR1 SGHRS and CDR2 YFSETQ. Trimming pared 3 bases from V and 2 bases from J, leaving 8 bases between. The CDR3 coding sequence is TGCGCCAGCAGCTACAGACGTCAAGAGACCCAGTACTTC. Protein: CASSYRRQETQYF.

Points on this clonotype: The CDR3 does not end in the conserved phenylalanine or tryptophan, so this is likely a read error. The V gene is TRBV28, the J gene TRBJ1-6; TRBD1 matches at 7 bases. V shed 4 bases, J shed 14 bases, and the junction held 5 bases outside the gene matches. The CDR3 is made up of 12 amino acids. From germline, CDR1 is MDHEN and CDR2 SYDVKM. CDR3 sequence (DNA): TGTGCCAGCAGTTCTCTCAGGGGGGCCCTCCACATT. Protein: CASSSLRGALHI.

This clonotype was found many times. The chain links TRBV4-1 to TRBJ2-5; D is uncertain. From germline, CDR1 is MGHRA and CDR2 YSYEKL. Trimming left V 1 base short and J 2 bases short, with 8 bases between. CDR3 length equals 14 residues. The CDR3 region has the DNA TGCGCCAGCAGCCAAGTCCCGCTACAAGAGACCCAGTACTTC. Translating it yields CASSQVPLQETQYF.

The rearrangement links TRBV28 to TRBJ2-7, with D possibly matching TRBD1 (5 bases). Germline assignment: CDR1 MDHEN and CDR2 SYDVKM. V was clipped by 3 bases and J by 0 bases, with 12 bases between them. The CDR3 consists of 15 residues. The CDR3 nucleotides read TGTGCCAGCAGTTTGGTACAGGCCTACTCCTACGAGCAGTACTTC. Its translation: CASSLVQAYSYEQYF. The entire variable domain, with the rest obtained from reference TRBV28 and TRBJ2-7, is as follows: DVKVTQSSRYLVKRTGEKVFLECVQDMDHENMFWYRQDPGLGLRLIYFSYDVKMKEKGDIPEGYSVSREKKERFSLILESASTNQTSMYLCASSLVQAYSYEQYFGPGTRLTVT.

This clonotype was seen only a few times. The chain is built from TRBV10-3 and TRBJ2-5, with D maybe TRBD1 (6 bases). V lost 6 bases, J lost 4 bases, and 12 bases lay in between. Germline V CDR1 and CDR2: ENHRY, SYGVKD. The CDR3 contains 13 residues. The CDR3 region is CAIRDSLLETQYF. DNA of the CDR3: TGTGCCATCAGGGACAGCCTTTTAGAGACCCAGTACTTC.

The genes are TRBV14 and TRBJ2-7, with D tentatively TRBD1 (5 bases). The CDR3 contains 13 residues. Per germline, CDR1 SGHDN and CDR2 FVKESK. V was clipped by 4 bases and J by 6 bases, with 13 bases between them. The chain's CDR3 is CASSPVRGGEQYF. The CDR3 region has the DNA TGTGCCAGCAGCCCCGTAAGGGGTGGCGAGCAGTACTTC.